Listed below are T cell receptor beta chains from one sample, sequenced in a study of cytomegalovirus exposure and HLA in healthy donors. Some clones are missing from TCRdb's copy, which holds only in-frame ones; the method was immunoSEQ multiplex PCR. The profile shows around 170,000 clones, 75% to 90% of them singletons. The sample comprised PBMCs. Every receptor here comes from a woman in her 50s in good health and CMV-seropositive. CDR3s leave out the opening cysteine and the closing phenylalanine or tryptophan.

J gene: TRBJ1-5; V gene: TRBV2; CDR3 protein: ASSDNTGNQPQH
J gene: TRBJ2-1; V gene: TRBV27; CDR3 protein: ASSLWERGNEQF
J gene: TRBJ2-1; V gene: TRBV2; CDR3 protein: ASSSNPQGIGQF
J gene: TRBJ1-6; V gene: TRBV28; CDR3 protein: ARIRESPLH
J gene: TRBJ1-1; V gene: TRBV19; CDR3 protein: ASTPGTGGTNTEAF
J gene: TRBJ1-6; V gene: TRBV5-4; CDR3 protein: ASSLDTASAPLH
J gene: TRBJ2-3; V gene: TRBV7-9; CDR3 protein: ASSLDFEGTDTQY
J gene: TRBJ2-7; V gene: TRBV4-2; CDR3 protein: ASSHHGQGAYEQY
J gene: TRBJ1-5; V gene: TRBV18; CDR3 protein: ASSPTKDTGSQH
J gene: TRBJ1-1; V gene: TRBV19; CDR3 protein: ASSTPGVDTEAF
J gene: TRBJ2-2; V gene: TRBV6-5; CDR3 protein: ASSLQGRGSGELF
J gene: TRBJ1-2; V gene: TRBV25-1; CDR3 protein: ASSEGQGARGYT
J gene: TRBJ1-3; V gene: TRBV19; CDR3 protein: ASSPLRVSGNTIY
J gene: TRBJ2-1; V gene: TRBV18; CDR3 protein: ASSPPTGDEQF
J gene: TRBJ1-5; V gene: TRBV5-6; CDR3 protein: ASSSRDRVFSSNQPQH
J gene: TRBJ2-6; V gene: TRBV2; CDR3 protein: ASSDGLPGANVLT
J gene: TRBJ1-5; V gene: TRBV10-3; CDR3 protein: AISESRGTQPQH
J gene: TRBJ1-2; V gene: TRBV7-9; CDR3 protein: ASSSSVAAEGYGYT
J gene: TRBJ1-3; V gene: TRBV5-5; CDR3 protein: ASSEGQGASGNTIY
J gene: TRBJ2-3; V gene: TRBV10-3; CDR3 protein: AISRGTSGGHDTDTQY
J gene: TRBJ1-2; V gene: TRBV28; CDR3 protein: ASSSQGAGNYGYT
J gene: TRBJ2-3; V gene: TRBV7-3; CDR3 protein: ASSLGPPDTQY
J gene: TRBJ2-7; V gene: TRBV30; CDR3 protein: AWIMTGAYSYEQY
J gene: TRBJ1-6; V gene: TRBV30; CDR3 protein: AWNSSPLH
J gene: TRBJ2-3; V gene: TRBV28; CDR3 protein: ASISGQTRTDTQY
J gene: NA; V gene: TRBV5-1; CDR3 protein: ASSLSGTNPFYEQY
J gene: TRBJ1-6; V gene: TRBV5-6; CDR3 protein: ASSLGPRGVINSPLH
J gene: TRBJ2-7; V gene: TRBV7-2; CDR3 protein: ASSLSHRDRAPYEQY
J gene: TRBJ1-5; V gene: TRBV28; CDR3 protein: ASSPPDSYQPQH
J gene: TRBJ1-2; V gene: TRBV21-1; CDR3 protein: ASSNPKRFRVSSYGYT
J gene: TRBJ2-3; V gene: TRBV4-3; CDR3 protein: ASSQLSGGPSGTQY
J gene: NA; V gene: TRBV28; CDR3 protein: ASRPPQISEQY
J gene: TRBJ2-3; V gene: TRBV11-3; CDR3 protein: ASSLGLADTDTQY
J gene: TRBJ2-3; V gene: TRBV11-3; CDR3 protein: ASSLGLAGTSADTQY
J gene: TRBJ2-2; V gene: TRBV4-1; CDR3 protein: ASSQDSLAGAPGELF
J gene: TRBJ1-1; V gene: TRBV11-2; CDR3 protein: ASNRGGNIEAF
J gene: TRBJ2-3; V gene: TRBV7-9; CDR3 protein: ASSLTGGADTQY
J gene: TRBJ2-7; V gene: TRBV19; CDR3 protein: ASSIGRGSHEQY
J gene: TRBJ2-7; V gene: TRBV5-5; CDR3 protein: ASSLGRGDRAYEQY
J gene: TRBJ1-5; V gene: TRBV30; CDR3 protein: AWSVRQGATPQH
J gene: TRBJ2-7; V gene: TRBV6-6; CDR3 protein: ASTGGRASYEQY
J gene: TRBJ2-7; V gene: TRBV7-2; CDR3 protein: ASCKQGTAYEQY
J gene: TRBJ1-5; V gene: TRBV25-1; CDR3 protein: ASSEAGVHQPQH
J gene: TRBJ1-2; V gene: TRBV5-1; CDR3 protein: ASSSAVQGDGYT
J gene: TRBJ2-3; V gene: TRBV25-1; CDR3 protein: ASSKAGRDTQY
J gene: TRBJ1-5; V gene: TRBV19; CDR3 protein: ASSQQGVGNQPQH
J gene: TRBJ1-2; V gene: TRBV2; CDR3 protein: ASTPDTNYGYT
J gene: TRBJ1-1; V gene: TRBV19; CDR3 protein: ASSNRQGVMNTEAF
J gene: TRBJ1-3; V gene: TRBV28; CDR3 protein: ASSLWDSSSGNTIY
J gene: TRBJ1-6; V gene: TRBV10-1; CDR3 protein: ASSYRTDNSPLH
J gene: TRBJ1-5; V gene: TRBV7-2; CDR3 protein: ASSLDPSGYNQPQH